This TCR beta chain is from a study of CD8 T cells in ankylosing spondylitis. This clonotype was counted many times. As yet, its antigen is unknown. In TCRdb, the 5' RACE reads were re-called with MiXCR into one record per CDR3 protein. In the table there are tens of thousands of distinct CDR3 sequences, about 6.3% of which are singletons. Study results and caveats: One TCR beta motif, made up of under ten highly homologous variants, appeared characteristic of ankylosing spondylitis blood. In ankylosing spondylitis patients, matched synovial fluid reportedly showed significant enrichment of disease-linked clones.

The CDR3 runs 14 residues. V lost 2 bases and J lost 8, with 15 bases in between. V gene TRBV12-3 or TRBV12-4 combines with J gene TRBJ1-2; maybe TRBD1 (5 bases). The TCR originated in a male donor with ankylosing spondylitis or in good health (not recorded which). The sequenced material came from blood, either unsorted or a sorted T cell fraction (not recorded which). CDR3 nucleotides: TGTGCCAGCAGTTTAATGGGAGGGACTCGCGGCTACACCTTC. Its translation: CASSLMGGTRGYTF.